Sequencing of this T cell receptor (beta chain) was carried out in a study of blood T cell repertoires in COVID-19. Assay: immunoSEQ multiplex PCR; the TCRdb copy retains only in-frame clones and omits some. Of approximately 170,000 clones in the sample, around 84% were seen once. The study counted Cohort 3 donors as recovered given two negative PCRs, clearance, or symptom resolution. This CDR3 is built from 15 residues. This TCR was recovered from a woman in her 30s who had recovered from COVID-19. V is TRBV21-1 and J is TRBJ1-5; TRBD1, the table's D call, lacks a check against the DNA. TRBV21-1 is a pseudogene segment. The material sequenced was PBMCs or T cells enriched from blood (not recorded which). DNA for the CDR3: TGTGCCAGCAGCAAAGGAAGACAGGGCCTAGACGCCCAGCATTTT. Translated: CASSKGRQGLDAQHF.